The clone carrying this T cell receptor beta chain appeared many times. Its antigen is undetermined. This sample is part of a study of T cells in Graves' hyperthyroidism and ophthalmopathy. Overall study results and limits: The blood repertoire included most of the expanded thyroid clonotypes above 0.001. Progression to ophthalmopathy was predicted a median of approximately 6.4 months early.

Amplification yielded TCR beta CDR3 regions, with RNA transcripts as the source. RT-PCR in the first round (using the HTBI primer set) targeted the TCR CDR3. TCRdb re-called the multiplex PCR reads with MiXCR, one entry per CDR3 protein. The sample holds more than 350,000 distinct CDR3 sequences, around 14% seen once. Trimming removed 3 bases from V and 4 bases from J; junction bases left unmatched: 18. The CDR3 has 18 residues. Germline CDR1 reads DFQATT; CDR2 reads SNEGSKA (reference sequence). V and J are TRBV20-1 and TRBJ1-1; 9 positions agree with TRBD1. What was sequenced was blood. This clonotype was sampled from a woman in her twenties or thirties with Graves' hyperthyroidism. CDR3 protein: CSASPNRGRNRAVTEAFF. The DNA of the CDR3 is TGCAGTGCTAGTCCAAACAGGGGGCGGAATCGGGCGGTCACTGAAGCTTTCTTT.